These T cell receptor beta chains were read from a single sample in a study of liver allograft versus peripheral blood T cells. A single record per CDR3 protein comes from TCRdb applying MiXCR to the reads. The sample includes around 6,400 distinct CDR3 sequences, 17% of them seen just once. The source of these receptors is a human patient who had a liver transplant. Some of the T cells may derive from the graft donor. The CDR3 runs from the conserved cysteine through the conserved F or W. D genes are given only for firm matches. The size field is filled for only some rows; it gives once, few, many or a size class.

>TRBV27|TRBJ1-4|.|medium-sized
TGTGCCAGCAGGCGGACCGCCGTGAATGAAAAACTGTTTTTT
CASRRTAVNEKLFF
>TRBV6-5|TRBJ1-5|.|medium-sized
TGTGCCAGCAGTTACTCGTTCGGCAGCGATCAGCCCCAGCATTTT
CASSYSFGSDQPQHF
>TRBV20-1|TRBJ2-7|TRBD2|.
TGCAGTGCTCTCGGACTAGCGTACGAGCAGTACTTC
CSALGLAYEQYF
>TRBV10-1|TRBJ1-2|TRBD1|medium-sized
TGCGCCAGCAGTGAGGGACAGGGGTCCGCTGGCTACACCTTC
CASSEGQGSAGYTF
>TRBV10-3|TRBJ1-1|TRBD1|medium-sized
TGTGCCATCAGACCCACAGGGGCCACTGAAGCTTTCTTT
CAIRPTGATEAFF
>TRBV20-1|TRBJ2-2|TRBD1|medium-sized
TGCAGTGCTCTACCGGACAGGGGGCTTAGCGGATTTACCGGGGAGCTGTTTTTT
CSALPDRGLSGFTGELFF
>TRBV18|TRBJ1-1|TRBD1|medium-sized
TGTGCCAGCTCACCGGCAGGGGGTAACACTGAAGCTTTCTTT
CASSPAGGNTEAFF
>TRBV3-1|TRBJ1-4|TRBD1|.
TGTGCCAGCAGCCACGGACAGGAGATTAATGAAAAACTGTTTTTT
CASSHGQEINEKLFF
>TRBV7-9|TRBJ2-7|.|.
TGTGCCAGCAGCTTGGGATCCTACGAGCAGTACTTC
CASSLGSYEQYF
>TRBV18|TRBJ1-6|.|medium-sized
TGTGCCAGCTCACCAGGGGACGGTAATTCACCCCTCCACTTT
CASSPGDGNSPLHF
>TRBV30|TRBJ1-5|.|few
TGTGCCTGGAGAGGATCGTTCGGGCAGCCCCAGCATTTT
CAWRGSFGQPQHF
>TRBV18|TRBJ1-1|.|large
TGTGCCAGCTCACTATCGAGGGACGTGAACACTGAAGCTTTCTTT
CASSLSRDVNTEAFF
>TRBV18|TRBJ1-1|TRBD1|medium-sized
TGTGCCAGCTCACCACACGAACTCGGGACAGGGGGCTCGAACACTGAAGCTTTCTTT
CASSPHELGTGGSNTEAFF
>TRBV13|TRBJ2-2|.|medium-sized
TGTGCCGCGGGGCGGGGGAACACCGGGGAGCTGTTTTTT
CAAGRGNTGELFF
>TRBV2|TRBJ1-5|TRBD1|.
TGTGCCAGCAAAGGACAGGGGCGAGGAGACTTTCAGCCCCAGCATTTT
CASKGQGRGDFQPQHF
>TRBV20-1|TRBJ2-7|.|few
TGCAGTGCTGTGAGGTACGAGCAGTACTTC
CSAVRYEQYF
>TRBV27|TRBJ1-1|TRBD1|medium-sized
TGTGCCAGCAGTTCACAGGGGCTGAATGAAGCTTTCTTT
CASSSQGLNEAFF
>TRBV5-4|TRBJ2-5|TRBD2|.
TGTGCCAGCAGCCCGGGGGGGACGGAGACCCAGTACTTC
CASSPGGTETQYF
>TRBV20-1|TRBJ2-7|TRBD2|.
TGCAGTGCTAGACGTGAGACCCAGACTAGCTGGTCCTACGAGCAGTACTTC
CSARRETQTSWSYEQYF
>TRBV28|TRBJ2-2|.|.
TGTGCCAGCAGTTTTTCAGGGTTTCAGCGGGAGCTGTTTTTT
CASSFSGFQRELFF
>TRBV18|TRBJ2-6|.|medium-sized
TGTGCCAGCTCACCACTGGGGGACCAGGGGGCCAACGTCCTGACTTTC
CASSPLGDQGANVLTF
>TRBV6-5|TRBJ1-6|.|medium-sized
TGTGCCAGCAGTCATCATGACAGTTATAATTCACCCCTCCACTTT
CASSHHDSYNSPLHF
>TRBV18|TRBJ1-1|.|medium-sized
TGTGCCAGCTCGCTGGCTGAGAACACTGAAGCTTTCTTT
CASSLAENTEAFF
>TRBV7-9|TRBJ2-4|.|.
TGTGCCAGCAGCTTATCAGGGGAGGGGGCCAAAAACATTCAGTACTTC
CASSLSGEGAKNIQYF
>TRBV7-9|TRBJ1-2|.|large
TGTGCCAGCAGCCGACAGGAAGCTAACTATGGCTACACCTTC
CASSRQEANYGYTF
>TRBV19|TRBJ2-5|.|few
TGTGCCAGTAGTATAGTGAGGGTGACAGGCCAAGAGACCCAGTACTTC
CASSIVRVTGQETQYF
>TRBV6-2/TRBV6-3|TRBJ2-2|.|medium-sized
TGTGCCAGCAGTCGTTCGGGGGGCGCTTCGGCCGGGGAGCTGTTTTTT
CASSRSGGASAGELFF
>TRBV20-1|TRBJ2-3|.|medium-sized
TGCAGTGCTACGGACAGCACAGATACGCAGTATTTT
CSATDSTDTQYF
>TRBV18|TRBJ1-5|.|large
TGTGCCAGCTCAGCGGGCACAGGAAGCAATCAGCCCCAGCATTTT
CASSAGTGSNQPQHF
>TRBV20-1|TRBJ2-3|.|few
TGCAGTGCTAGTGCCCCTTCGTCCCTCACAGATACGCAGTATTTT
CSASAPSSLTDTQYF
>TRBV9|TRBJ1-1|.|medium-sized
TGTGCCAGCAGCGTAGGAATAGGCGGTGCGAACACTGAAGCTTTCTTT
CASSVGIGGANTEAFF
>TRBV5-4|TRBJ2-7|.|many
TGTGCCAGCAGCCTTAGCATCGACGGTGCCTACGAGCAGTACTTC
CASSLSIDGAYEQYF
>TRBV15|TRBJ1-3|.|medium-sized
TGTGCCACCAGCAGAGACGGAACATTCGAAAACACCATATATTTT
CATSRDGTFENTIYF
>TRBV18|TRBJ1-1|TRBD1|medium-sized
TGTGCCAGCTCATTACAGGGGGGGAACACTGAAGCTTTCTTT
CASSLQGGNTEAFF
>TRBV27|TRBJ1-4|.|medium-sized
TGTGCCAGCAGTTCATCCGGGACAACTAATGAAAAACTGTTTTTT
CASSSSGTTNEKLFF
>TRBV18|TRBJ2-3|TRBD2|medium-sized
TGTGCCAGCTCACTGGGACTAGCGGGCACAGATACGCAGTATTTT
CASSLGLAGTDTQYF
>TRBV7-2|TRBJ2-7|TRBD2|.
TGTGCCAGCAGCTTATCAACTAGCGGATTCTACGAGCAGTACTTC
CASSLSTSGFYEQYF
>TRBV7-9|TRBJ2-7|TRBD1|medium-sized
TGTGCCAGCAGCTTTCTGACAGGGTCCTACGAGCAGTACTTC
CASSFLTGSYEQYF
>TRBV14|TRBJ2-5|.|.
TGTGCCAGCAGCCCTACGGTCATCTGGGGGACCCAGTACTTC
CASSPTVIWGTQYF
>TRBV5-6|TRBJ1-1|.|medium-sized
TGTGCCAGCAGCTTGGCCAGGTACATGAACACTGAAGCTTTCTTT
CASSLARYMNTEAFF
>TRBV5-3|TRBJ1-1|.|.
TGTGCCAGAAGCTTAAAAGGATTGAACACTGAAGCTTTCTTT
CARSLKGLNTEAFF
>TRBV20-1|TRBJ2-5|.|.
TGCAGTGCTACGGGACTTTACCAAGAGACCCAGTACTTC
CSATGLYQETQYF
>TRBV7-9|TRBJ1-5|TRBD1|many
TGTGCCAGCAGCCCAAACAGGGGGCTGAATCAGCCCCAGCATTTT
CASSPNRGLNQPQHF
>TRBV27|TRBJ2-3|.|few
TGTGCCAGCGGACACGACGACCAAGATACGCAGTATTTT
CASGHDDQDTQYF
>TRBV5-4|TRBJ2-7|.|medium-sized
TGTGCCAGCAGCTTGGGGGCGGGGAGCTCCTACGAGCAGTACTTC
CASSLGAGSSYEQYF
>TRBV28|TRBJ1-6|TRBD1|many
TGTGCCAGCAGGGGGTTTTCGACAGGGGGGAAGAATTCACCCCTCCACTTT
CASRGFSTGGKNSPLHF
>TRBV7-3|TRBJ1-1|TRBD1|medium-sized
TGTGCCAGCAGCGAACAGGGGTTCACTGAAGCTTTCTTT
CASSEQGFTEAFF
>TRBV10-1|TRBJ2-2|TRBD1|.
TGCGCCAGCAGTCCCGGACAGGGGGCCGGGGAGCTGTTTTTT
CASSPGQGAGELFF
>TRBV6-1|TRBJ2-1|TRBD2|medium-sized
TGTGCCAGCAGTGAAGGAGCGGGGGCCTTCAATGAGCAGTTCTTC
CASSEGAGAFNEQFF
>TRBV6-1|TRBJ2-1|TRBD2|few
TGTGCCAGCAGTGGACCAGCGGGAGGAACTTTTGAGCAGTTCTTC
CASSGPAGGTFEQFF
>TRBV6-1|TRBJ2-1|TRBD2|.
TGTGCCAGCAGGGCTTTGATACTAGCGGGGGGAATCGATTCCAATGAGCAGTTCTTC
CASRALILAGGIDSNEQFF
>TRBV27|TRBJ2-7|TRBD1|medium-sized
TGTGCCAGCAGTTTGAGACAGGGGGACTACGAGCAGTACTTC
CASSLRQGDYEQYF
>TRBV20-1|TRBJ1-4|.|.
TGCAGTGCTCCCTCCTGGCGGGGGGGAGAGGAAAAACTGTTTTTT
CSAPSWRGGEEKLFF
>TRBV12-3/TRBV12-4|TRBJ2-2|.|.
TGTGCCAGCAGCCTCGGGTCCGCCGGGGTCGCCGGGGAGCTGTTTTTT
CASSLGSAGVAGELFF
>TRBV5-1|TRBJ1-4|TRBD1|.
TGCGCCAGCAGCTTCCAGGGGGGGACCGAAAAACTGTTTTTT
CASSFQGGTEKLFF
>TRBV20-1|TRBJ2-1|TRBD2|.
TGCAGTGCTACCGGGACTAGCGTGTTTAGTGAGCAGTTCTTC
CSATGTSVFSEQFF
>TRBV18|TRBJ1-5|.|medium-sized
TGTGCCAGCTCACCAGTGGGTGGTATCAATCAGCCCCAGCATTTT
CASSPVGGINQPQHF
>TRBV30|TRBJ2-4|.|.
TGTGCCTGGAGCGGGACTCCCGGGACGGGGAACATTCAGTACTTC
CAWSGTPGTGNIQYF